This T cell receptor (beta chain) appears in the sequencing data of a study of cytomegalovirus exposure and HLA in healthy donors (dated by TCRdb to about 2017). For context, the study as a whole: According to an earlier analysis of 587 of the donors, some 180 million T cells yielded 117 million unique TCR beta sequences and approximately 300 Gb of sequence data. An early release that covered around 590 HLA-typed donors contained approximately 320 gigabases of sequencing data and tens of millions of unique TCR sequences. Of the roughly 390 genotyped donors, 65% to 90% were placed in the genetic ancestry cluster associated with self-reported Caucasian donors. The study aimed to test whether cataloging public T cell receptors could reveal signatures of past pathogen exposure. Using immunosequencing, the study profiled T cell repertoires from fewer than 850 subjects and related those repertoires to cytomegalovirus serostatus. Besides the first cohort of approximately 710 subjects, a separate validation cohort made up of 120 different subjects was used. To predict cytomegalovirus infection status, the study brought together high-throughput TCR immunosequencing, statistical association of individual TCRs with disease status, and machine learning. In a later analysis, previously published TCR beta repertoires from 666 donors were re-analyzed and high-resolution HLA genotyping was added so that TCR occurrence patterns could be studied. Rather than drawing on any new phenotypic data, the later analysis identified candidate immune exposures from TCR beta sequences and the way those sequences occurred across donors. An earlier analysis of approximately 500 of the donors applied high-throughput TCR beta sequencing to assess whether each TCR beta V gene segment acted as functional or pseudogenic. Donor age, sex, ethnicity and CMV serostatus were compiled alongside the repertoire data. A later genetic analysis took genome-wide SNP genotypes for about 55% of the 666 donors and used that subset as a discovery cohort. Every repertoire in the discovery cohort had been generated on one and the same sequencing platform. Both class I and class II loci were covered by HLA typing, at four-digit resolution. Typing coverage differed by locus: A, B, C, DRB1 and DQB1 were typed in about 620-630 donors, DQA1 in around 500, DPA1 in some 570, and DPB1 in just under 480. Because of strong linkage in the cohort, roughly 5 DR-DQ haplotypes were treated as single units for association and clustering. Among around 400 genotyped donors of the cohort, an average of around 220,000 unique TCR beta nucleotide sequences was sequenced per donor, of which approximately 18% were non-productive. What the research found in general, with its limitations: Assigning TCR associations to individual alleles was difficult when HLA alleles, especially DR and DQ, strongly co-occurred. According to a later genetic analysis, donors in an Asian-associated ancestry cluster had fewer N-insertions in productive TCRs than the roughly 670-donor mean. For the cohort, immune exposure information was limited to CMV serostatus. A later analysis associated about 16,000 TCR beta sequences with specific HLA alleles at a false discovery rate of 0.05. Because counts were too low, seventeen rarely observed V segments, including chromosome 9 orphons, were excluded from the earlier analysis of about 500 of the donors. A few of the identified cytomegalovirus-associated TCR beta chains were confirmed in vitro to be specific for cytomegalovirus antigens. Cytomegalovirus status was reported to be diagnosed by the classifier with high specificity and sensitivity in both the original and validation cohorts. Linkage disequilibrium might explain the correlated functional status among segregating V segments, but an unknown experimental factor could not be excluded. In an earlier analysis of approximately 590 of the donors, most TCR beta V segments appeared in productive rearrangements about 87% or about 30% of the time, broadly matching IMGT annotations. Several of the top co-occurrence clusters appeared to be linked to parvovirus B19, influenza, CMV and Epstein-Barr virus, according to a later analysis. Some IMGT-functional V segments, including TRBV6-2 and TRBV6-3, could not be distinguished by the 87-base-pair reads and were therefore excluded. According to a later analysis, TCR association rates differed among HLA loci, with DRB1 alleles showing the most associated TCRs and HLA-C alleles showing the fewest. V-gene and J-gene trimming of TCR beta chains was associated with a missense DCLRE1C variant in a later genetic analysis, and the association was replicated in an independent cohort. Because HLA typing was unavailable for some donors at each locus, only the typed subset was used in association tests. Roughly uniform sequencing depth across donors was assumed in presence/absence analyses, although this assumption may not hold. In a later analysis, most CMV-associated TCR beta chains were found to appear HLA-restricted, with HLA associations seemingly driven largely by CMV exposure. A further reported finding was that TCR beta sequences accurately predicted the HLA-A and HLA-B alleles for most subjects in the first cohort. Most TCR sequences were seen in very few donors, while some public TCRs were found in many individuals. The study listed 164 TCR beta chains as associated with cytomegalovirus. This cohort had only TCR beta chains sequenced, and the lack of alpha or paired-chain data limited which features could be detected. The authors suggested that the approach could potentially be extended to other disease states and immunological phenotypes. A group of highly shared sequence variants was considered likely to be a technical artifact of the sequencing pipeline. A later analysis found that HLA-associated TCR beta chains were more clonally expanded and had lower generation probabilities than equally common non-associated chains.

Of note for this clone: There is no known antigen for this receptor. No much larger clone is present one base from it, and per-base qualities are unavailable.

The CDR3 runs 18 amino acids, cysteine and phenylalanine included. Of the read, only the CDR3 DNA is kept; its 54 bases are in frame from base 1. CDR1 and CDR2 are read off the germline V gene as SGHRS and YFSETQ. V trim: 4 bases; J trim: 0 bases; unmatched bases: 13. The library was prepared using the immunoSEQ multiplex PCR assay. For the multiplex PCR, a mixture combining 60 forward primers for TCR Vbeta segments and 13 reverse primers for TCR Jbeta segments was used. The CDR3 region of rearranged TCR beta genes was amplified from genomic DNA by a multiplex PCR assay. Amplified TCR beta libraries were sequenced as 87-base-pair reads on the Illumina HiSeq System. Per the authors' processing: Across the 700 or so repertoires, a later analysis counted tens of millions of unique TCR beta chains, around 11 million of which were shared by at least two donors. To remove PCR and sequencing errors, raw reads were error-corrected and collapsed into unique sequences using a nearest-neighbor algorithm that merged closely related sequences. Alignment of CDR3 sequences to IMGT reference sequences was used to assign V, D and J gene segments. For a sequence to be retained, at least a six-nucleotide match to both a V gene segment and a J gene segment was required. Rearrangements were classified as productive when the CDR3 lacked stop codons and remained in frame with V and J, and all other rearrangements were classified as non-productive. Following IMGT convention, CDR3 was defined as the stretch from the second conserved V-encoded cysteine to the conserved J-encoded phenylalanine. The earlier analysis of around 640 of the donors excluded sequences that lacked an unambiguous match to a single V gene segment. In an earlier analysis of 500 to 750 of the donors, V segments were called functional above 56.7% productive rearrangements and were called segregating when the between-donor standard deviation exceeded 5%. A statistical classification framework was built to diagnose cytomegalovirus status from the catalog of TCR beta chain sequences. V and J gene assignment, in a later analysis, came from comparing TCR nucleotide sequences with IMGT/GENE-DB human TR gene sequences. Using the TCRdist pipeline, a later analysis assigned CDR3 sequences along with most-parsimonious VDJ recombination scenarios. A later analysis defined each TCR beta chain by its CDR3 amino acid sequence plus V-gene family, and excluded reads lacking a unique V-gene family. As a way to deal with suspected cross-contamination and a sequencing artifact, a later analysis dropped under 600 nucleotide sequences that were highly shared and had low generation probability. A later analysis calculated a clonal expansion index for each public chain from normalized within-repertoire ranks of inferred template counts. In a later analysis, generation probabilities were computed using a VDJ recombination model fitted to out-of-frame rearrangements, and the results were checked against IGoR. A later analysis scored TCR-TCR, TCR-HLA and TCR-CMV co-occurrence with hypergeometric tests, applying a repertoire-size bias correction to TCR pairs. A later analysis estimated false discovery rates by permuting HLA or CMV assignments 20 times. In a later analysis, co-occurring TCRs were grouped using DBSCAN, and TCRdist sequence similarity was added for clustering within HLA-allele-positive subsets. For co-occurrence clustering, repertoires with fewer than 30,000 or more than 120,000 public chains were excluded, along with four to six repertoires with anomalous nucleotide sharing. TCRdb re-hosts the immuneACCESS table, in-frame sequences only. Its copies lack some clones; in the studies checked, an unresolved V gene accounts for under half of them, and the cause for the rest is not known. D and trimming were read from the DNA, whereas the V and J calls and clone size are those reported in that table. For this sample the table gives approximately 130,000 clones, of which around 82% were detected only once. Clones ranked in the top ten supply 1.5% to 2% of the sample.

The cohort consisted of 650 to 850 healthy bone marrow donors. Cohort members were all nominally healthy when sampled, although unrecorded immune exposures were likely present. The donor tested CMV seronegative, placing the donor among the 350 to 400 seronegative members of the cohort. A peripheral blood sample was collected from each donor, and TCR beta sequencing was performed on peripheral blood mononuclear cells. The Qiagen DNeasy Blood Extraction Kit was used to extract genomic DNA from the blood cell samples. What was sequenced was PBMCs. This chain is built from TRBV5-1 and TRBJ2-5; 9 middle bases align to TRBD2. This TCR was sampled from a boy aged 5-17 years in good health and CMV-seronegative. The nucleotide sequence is TGCGCCAGCAGCCCAACGAGAGCCCTAGCGGGATACCAAGAGACCCAGTACTTC. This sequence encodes CASSPTRALAGYQETQYF.